This T cell receptor beta chain was recovered during a study of blood T cell repertoires in COVID-19. Among Cohort 3 donors, those recovered had two negative PCRs, clearance, or symptom resolution. Per the authors' pipeline: The assay estimated nucleated cells by amplifying reference gene primers. Using immunoSEQ multiplex PCR, the repertoire was profiled, and TCRdb retains in-frame clones only, with some absent. V and J calls and clone size are copied from that table; D and trimming were computed from the DNA. The sample includes 200,000 to 300,000 clones, around 89% of them seen just once. CDR1 and CDR2 (germline): MDHEN, SYDVKM. V lost 6 bases and J lost 9; bases outside the gene matches: 11. The CDR3 contains 15 residues.

This sequence was found in a man between 40 and 49 years old who had recovered from COVID-19. Sequencing was carried out using PBMCs or T cells enriched from blood (not recorded which). The gene calls are TRBV28 and TRBJ2-1; 10 bases align to TRBD1. The CDR3 DNA reads TGTGCCAGCAGGATCCCGAGACAGGGGGCTGGTGAGCAGTTCTTC. As protein: CASRIPRQGAGEQFF.